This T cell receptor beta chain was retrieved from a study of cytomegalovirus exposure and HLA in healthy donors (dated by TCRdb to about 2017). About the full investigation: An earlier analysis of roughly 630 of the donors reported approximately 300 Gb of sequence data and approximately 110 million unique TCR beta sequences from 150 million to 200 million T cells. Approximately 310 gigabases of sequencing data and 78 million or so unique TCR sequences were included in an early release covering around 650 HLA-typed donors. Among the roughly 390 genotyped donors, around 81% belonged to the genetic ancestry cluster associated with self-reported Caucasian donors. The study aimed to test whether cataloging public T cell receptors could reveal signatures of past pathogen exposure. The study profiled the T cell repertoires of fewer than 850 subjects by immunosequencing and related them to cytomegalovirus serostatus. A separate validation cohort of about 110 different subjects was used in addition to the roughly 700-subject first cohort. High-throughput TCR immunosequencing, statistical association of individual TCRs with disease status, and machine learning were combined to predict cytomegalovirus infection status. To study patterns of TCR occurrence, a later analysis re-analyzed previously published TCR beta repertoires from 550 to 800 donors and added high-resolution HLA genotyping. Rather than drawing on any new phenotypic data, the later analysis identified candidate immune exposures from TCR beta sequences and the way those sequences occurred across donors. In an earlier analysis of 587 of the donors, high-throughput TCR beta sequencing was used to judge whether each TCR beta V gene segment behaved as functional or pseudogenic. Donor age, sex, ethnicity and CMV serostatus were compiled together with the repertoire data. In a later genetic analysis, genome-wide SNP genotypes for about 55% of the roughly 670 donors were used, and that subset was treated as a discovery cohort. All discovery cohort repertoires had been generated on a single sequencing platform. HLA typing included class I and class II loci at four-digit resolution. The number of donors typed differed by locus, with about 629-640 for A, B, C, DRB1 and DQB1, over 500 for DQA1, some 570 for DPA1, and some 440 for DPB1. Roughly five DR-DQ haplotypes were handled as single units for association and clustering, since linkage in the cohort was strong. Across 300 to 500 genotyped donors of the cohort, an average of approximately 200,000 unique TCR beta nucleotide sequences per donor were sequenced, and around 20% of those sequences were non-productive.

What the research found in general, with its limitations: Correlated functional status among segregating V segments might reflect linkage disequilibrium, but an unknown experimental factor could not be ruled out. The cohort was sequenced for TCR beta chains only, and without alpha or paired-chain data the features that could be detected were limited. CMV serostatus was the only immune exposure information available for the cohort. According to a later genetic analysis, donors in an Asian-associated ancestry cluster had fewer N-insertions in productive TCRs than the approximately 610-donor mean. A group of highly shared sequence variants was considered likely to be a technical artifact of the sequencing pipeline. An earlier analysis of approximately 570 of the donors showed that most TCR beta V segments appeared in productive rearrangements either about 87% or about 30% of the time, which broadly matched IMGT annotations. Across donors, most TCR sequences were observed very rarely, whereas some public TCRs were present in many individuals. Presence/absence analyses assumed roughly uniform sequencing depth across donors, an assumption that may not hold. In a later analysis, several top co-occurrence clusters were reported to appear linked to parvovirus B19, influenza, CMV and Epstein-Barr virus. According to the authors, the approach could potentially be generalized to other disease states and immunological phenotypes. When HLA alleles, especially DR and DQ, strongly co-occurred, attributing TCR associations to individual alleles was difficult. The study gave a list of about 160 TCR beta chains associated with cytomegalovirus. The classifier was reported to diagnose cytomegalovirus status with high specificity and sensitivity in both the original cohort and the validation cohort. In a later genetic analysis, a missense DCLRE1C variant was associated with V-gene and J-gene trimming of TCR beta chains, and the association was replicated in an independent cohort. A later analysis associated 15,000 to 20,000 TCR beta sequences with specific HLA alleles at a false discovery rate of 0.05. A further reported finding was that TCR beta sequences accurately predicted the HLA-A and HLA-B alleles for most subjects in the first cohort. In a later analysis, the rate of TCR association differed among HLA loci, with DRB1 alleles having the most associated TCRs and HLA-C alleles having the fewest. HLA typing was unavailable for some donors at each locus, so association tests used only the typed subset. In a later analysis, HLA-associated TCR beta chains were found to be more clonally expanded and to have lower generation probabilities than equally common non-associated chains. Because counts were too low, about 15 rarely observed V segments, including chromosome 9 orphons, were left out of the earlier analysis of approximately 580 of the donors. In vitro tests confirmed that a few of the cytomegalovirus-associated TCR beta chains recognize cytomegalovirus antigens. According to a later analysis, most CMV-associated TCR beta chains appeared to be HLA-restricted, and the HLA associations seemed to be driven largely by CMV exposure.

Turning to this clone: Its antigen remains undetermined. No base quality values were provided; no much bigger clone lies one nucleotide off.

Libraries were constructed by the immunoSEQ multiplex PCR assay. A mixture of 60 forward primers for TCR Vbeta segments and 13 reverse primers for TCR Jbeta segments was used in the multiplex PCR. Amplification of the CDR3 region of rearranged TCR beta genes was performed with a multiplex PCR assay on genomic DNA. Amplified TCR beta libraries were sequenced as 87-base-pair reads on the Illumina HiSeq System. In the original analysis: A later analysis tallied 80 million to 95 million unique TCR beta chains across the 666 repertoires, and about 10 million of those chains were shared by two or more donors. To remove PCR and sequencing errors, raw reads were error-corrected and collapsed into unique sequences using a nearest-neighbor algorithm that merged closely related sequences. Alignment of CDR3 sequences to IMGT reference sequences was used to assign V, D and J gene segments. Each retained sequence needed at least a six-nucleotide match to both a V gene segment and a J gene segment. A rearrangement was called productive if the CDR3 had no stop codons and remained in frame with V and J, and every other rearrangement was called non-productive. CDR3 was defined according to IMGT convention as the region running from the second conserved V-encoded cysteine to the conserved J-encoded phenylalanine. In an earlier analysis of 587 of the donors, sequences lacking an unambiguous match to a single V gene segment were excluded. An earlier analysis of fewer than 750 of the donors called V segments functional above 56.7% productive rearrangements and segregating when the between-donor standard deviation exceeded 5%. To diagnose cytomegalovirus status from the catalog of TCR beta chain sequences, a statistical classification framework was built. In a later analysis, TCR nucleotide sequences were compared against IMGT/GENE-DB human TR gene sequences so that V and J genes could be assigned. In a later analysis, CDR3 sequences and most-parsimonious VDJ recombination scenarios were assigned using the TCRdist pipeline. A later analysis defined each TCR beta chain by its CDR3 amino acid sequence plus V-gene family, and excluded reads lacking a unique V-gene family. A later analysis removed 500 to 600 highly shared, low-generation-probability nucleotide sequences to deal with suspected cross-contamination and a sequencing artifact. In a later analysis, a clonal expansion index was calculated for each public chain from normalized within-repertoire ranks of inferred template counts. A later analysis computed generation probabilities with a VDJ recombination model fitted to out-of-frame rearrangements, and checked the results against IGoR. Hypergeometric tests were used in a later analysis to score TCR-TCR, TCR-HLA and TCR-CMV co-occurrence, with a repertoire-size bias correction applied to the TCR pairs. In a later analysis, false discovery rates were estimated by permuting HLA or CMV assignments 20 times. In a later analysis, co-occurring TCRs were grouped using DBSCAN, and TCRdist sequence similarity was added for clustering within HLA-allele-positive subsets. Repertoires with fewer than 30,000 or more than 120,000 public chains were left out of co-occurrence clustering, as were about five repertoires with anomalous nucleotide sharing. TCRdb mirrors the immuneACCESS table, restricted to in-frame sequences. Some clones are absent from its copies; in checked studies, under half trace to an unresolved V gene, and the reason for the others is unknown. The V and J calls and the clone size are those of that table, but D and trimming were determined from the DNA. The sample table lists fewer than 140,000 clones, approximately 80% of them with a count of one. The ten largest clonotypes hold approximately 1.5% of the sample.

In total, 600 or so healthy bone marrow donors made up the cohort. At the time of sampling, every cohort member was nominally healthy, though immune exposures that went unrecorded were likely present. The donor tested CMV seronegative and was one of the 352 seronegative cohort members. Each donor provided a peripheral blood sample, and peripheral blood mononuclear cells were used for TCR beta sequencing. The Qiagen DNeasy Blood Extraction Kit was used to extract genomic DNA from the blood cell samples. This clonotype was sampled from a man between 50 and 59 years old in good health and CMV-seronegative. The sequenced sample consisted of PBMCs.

The DNA sequence follows: TGCGCCAGCAGTCAGGGGATTCGTTCTGAAGCTTTCTTT. Its protein is CASSQGIRSEAFF. The sequence joins TRBV10-1 to TRBJ1-1; perhaps TRBD1 is the D gene, with 6 bases matching. CDR3 length: 13 amino acids, cysteine to phenylalanine. The read is trimmed to its CDR3 DNA, 39 bases read in frame from base 1. V is pared back by 5 bases and J by 6 bases, with 13 bases lying between the germline termini. The germline V gene (reference sequence) yields WNHNN for CDR1 and SYGVQD for CDR2.